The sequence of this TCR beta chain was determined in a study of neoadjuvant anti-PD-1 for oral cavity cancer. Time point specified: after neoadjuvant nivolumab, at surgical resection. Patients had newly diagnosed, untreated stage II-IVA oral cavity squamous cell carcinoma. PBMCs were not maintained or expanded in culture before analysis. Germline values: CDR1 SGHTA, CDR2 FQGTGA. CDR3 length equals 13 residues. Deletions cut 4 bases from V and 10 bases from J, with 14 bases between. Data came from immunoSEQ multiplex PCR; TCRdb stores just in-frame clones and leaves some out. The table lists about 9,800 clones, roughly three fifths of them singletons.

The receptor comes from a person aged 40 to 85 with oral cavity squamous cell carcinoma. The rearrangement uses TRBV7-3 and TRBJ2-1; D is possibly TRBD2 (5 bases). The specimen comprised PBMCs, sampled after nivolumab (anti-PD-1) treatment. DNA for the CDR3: TGTGCCAGCAGCTCTCCCCCCAGACTAGAGCAGTTCTTC. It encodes CASSSPPRLEQFF. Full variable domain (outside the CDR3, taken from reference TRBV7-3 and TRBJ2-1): GAGVSQTPSNKVTEKGKYVELRCDPISGHTALYWYRQSLGQGPEFLIYFQGTGAADDSGLPNDRFFAVRPEGSVSTLKIQRTERGDSAVYLCASSSPPRLEQFFGPGTRLTVL.